The subject of this entry is one T cell receptor beta chain. Its antigen remains unidentified. Qualities for individual bases were not recorded, and no much larger clone is one base off. Library construction relied on the immunoSEQ multiplex PCR assay. As stored in TCRdb, this immuneACCESS dataset retains in-frame rearrangements with V and J assigned. A fraction of the clones does not appear; measured against another copy, unresolved V genes explain less than half of the discrepancy, and the remainder lacks a known reason. Here the sample has around 40,000 clones; 80% to 95% occur a single time. Approximately 5.1% of the sample is taken by the ten largest. This sample was taken from a study of T cell changes during pregnancy in multiple sclerosis (dated by TCRdb to the late 2010s). A note on the overall study: The study looked at changes in the T cell repertoire across pregnancy in women with multiple sclerosis.

Trimming takes 0 bases from V and 6 bases from J, and the germline ends sit 10 bases apart. Taken from cysteine to phenylalanine, the CDR3 has 14 residues. Only the CDR3 DNA stays, 42 bases, in frame from base 1. According to the germline V gene, CDR1 reads SGDLS and CDR2 reads YYNGEE. The clonotype originates from a female donor with multiple sclerosis, enrolled in a pregnancy study. The sequence joins TRBV9 to TRBJ1-5; TRBD1 is possibly the D segment (5 matching bases). Sequenced here: CD8+ T cells from peripheral blood mononuclear cells, sampled in the third trimester of pregnancy. The sequence in DNA is TGTGCCAGCAGCGTAGGCCAGGGAGGTCAGCCCCAGCATTTT. The encoded protein is CASSVGQGGQPQHF.